This T cell receptor beta chain emerged from a study of blood T cells in healthy people across ages. Study-wide results and limits: Because sorting was not performed, PBMCs prevented conclusive naive versus antigen-experienced comparison. The CMV status of each donor remained undetermined, and this could have confounded shifts in expanded clonotypes. A strong correlation was seen between TCR beta diversity and naive T cell percentage. In long-lived donors, naive CD4+ cell counts and diversity exceeded those of aged donors.

The second PCR ran roughly 6 to 11 cycles with a sample-barcoded 5' primer and J-beta primers. TCRdb reprocessed the 5' RACE reads via MiXCR and lists one record per CDR3 protein. In the table there are 350,000 to 450,000 distinct CDR3 sequences, over 45% of which are singletons. With 4 bases clipped from V and 4 bases from J, the junction kept 9 bases outside the gene matches. CDR1 MGHDK and CDR2 SYGVNS come from the germline V gene. CDR3 length: 16 residues. This clonotype was seen only a few times. Its target is not known. The sequence was obtained from a man between 60 and 70 years old in good health. The gene calls are TRBV25-1 and TRBJ1-2; 10 bases fit TRBD1. The sequenced material came from blood. CDR3 in amino acids: CASSGYDRGRSYGYTF. The CDR3 nucleotides read TGTGCCAGCAGTGGCTATGACAGGGGGCGCAGCTATGGCTACACCTTC.